The clone carrying this T cell receptor beta chain has at least ten counts. This record belongs to a study of T cells in Graves' hyperthyroidism and ophthalmopathy. What was amplified from RNA transcripts were TCR beta CDR3 regions. First-round RT-PCR of the TCR CDR3 relied on the HTBI primer set. Using its own MiXCR run on the multiplex PCR reads, TCRdb lists one record per CDR3 protein. The sample records 350,000 to 400,000 distinct CDR3 sequences, 15% being singletons. Trimming cost V 8 bases and J 0 bases, with 6 bases left between them. The germline V gene has CDR1 SNHLY and CDR2 FYNNEI. The CDR3 covers 12 residues. Diagnosis of hyperthyroidism was new in patients aged 18 to 65, and its duration was under 2 months. Each diagnosis was grounded in clinical symptoms, serum thyroxine and TRAb, thyroid ultrasound, and orbital computed tomography.

J is TRBJ2-3 and V is TRBV2, with D hard to call. The receptor was isolated from a woman aged 25 to 45 with Graves' hyperthyroidism. Sequencing was done on a sample of blood. DNA of the CDR3: TGTGCCAGCGTCTTCAGCACAGATACGCAGTATTTT. It codes for CASVFSTDTQYF. The full variable domain, rest sourced from reference TRBV2 and TRBJ2-3, is EPEVTQTPSHQVTQMGQEVILRCVPISNHLYFYWYRQILGQKVEFLVSFYNNEISEKSEIFDDQFSVERPDGSNFTLKIRSTKLEDSAMYFCASVFSTDTQYFGPGTRLTVL.